A selection of T cell receptor beta chains follows, all from one sample in a study of T cell responses to AZD1222 COVID-19 vaccine. The repertoire was sequenced with immunoSEQ multiplex PCR; TCRdb's copy has only in-frame clones and lacks some. The sample shows about 120,000 clones, over 75% of them seen only once. Source: peripheral blood, taken on day 0 of AZD1222 vaccination. The receptors derive from an adult in good health. CDR3s include the opening cysteine and the closing phenylalanine or tryptophan. The D gene is left open where the match is weak. Some rows have no size entry. The others give once, few or many, or a class for an expanded clone.

>TRBV7-9|.|TRBJ1-2|.
TGTGCCAGCAGGCCGACAGAAAACTATGGCTACACCTTC
CASRPTENYGYTF
>TRBV6-2/TRBV6-3|.|TRBJ2-7|once
TGTGCCAGCAGTTCGTCTAGCCTCGGGGAGCAGTACTTC
CASSSSSLGEQYF
>TRBV13|.|TRBJ2-7|few
TGTGCCAGCAGCTTAGGATATATCAGGGACGAGCAGTACTTC
CASSLGYIRDEQYF
>TRBV5-6|TRBD1|TRBJ1-2|.
TGTGCCAGCAGCCAGGACAGGGCCTATGGCTACACCTTC
CASSQDRAYGYTF
>TRBV7-9|TRBD1|TRBJ1-1|.
TGTGCCAGCAGTCAGGGGGCTACTGAAGCTTTCTTT
CASSQGATEAFF
>TRBV27|TRBD1|TRBJ1-6|.
TGTGCCAGCAGGTTGACAGGGTCTTCACCCCTCCACTTT
CASRLTGSSPLHF
>TRBV6-2/TRBV6-3|.|TRBJ2-3|.
TGTGCCAGCAGTTACACCCTTTCAATCGACACAGATACGCAGTATTTT
CASSYTLSIDTDTQYF
>TRBV11-3|.|TRBJ2-7|.
TGTGCCAGCAGTCCCGAAGGCGATGAGCAGTACTTC
CASSPEGDEQYF
>TRBV20-1|TRBD1|TRBJ2-5|once
TGCAGTGCTAGTAGGACAGGGGGAGAGACCCAGTACTTC
CSASRTGGETQYF
>TRBV6-2/TRBV6-3|.|TRBJ1-1|.
TGTGCCAGCAGCTCGACCGGGGGTGAAGCTTTCTTT
CASSSTGGEAFF
>TRBV4-1|.|TRBJ2-6|medium-sized
TGCGCCAGCAGCCACCAAGATGTCGGCAGATCTGGGGCCAACGTCCTGACTTTC
CASSHQDVGRSGANVLTF
>TRBV6-5|.|TRBJ1-1|.
TGTGCCAGCAGTCCCATGGGGGGACAGAACACTGAAGCTTTCTTT
CASSPMGGQNTEAFF
>TRBV12-3/TRBV12-4|.|TRBJ2-7|.
TGTGCCAGCAGTTTAGCGGGTGCCTACGAGCAGTACTTC
CASSLAGAYEQYF
>TRBV5-1|.|TRBJ2-3|.
TGCGCCAGCTTCACCCAAGGGTCAGATACGCAGTATTTT
CASFTQGSDTQYF
>TRBV24-1|.|TRBJ1-5|.
TGTGCCACCAGTGATTTGCCCGGTACCAATCAGCCCCAGCATTTT
CATSDLPGTNQPQHF
>TRBV19|.|TRBJ1-1|.
TGTGCCAGTAGAACACCCCGGAGGGGGAACACTGAAGCTTTCTTT
CASRTPRRGNTEAFF
>TRBV7-6|TRBD2|TRBJ2-7|few
TGTGCCAGCAGCTTAGGGGTGGCGGGGGATTCGTCCTACGAGCAGTACTTC
CASSLGVAGDSSYEQYF
>TRBV5-1|.|TRBJ1-4|.
TGCGCCAGCAGCTTCGGCAGGGAGGGTGAAAAACTGTTTTTT
CASSFGREGEKLFF
>TRBV11-1|.|TRBJ2-3|.
TGTGCCAGCAGCTTCGACCCCCCGGATACGCAGTATTTT
CASSFDPPDTQYF
>TRBV10-3|.|TRBJ2-2|.
TGTGCCATCGGGGGTCGAGGCACCGGGGAGCTGTTTTTT
CAIGGRGTGELFF
>TRBV5-1|.|TRBJ2-7|.
TGCGCCAGCAGCTTAGGCACCGACCAGTACTTC
CASSLGTDQYF
>TRBV14|TRBD2|TRBJ2-5|.
TGTGCCAGCAGCCACAGGGGACTAGCGGGGAAAGAGACCCAGTACTTC
CASSHRGLAGKETQYF
>TRBV2|TRBD2|TRBJ2-5|.
TGTGCCAGCAGTGAAGGGAGCGGGGGGTGGACCCAGTACTTC
CASSEGSGGWTQYF
>TRBV30|TRBD1|TRBJ2-7|.
TGTGCCTGGAGACCCTATACGGGACAGCTAGTTTACGAGCAGTACTTC
CAWRPYTGQLVYEQYF
>TRBV2|TRBD2|TRBJ2-7|.
TGTGCCAGCAGCCCTCAGCGGGGGCAGTACTTC
CASSPQRGQYF
>TRBV19|.|TRBJ1-4|once
TGTGCCAGTAGTTCTCCGGGGAGGGGGTTGACTAATGAAAAACTGTTTTTT
CASSSPGRGLTNEKLFF
>TRBV7-9|.|TRBJ2-7|few
TGTGCCAGCAGCCCGTATCCCCGGGCACCGAATCCCTACGAGCAGTACTTC
CASSPYPRAPNPYEQYF
>TRBV27|TRBD2|TRBJ2-1|.
TGTGCCAGCAGTTCGACTAGCGGGGGGCACGATGAGCAGTTCTTC
CASSSTSGGHDEQFF
>TRBV6-5|TRBD1|TRBJ2-1|.
TGTGCCAGCACCGACAGGGTCAATGAGCAGTTCTTC
CASTDRVNEQFF
>TRBV7-8|.|TRBJ1-2|.
TGTGCCAGCAGCTTAGCAGGACGGGGGGCTGACTATGGCTACACCTTC
CASSLAGRGADYGYTF
>TRBV27|TRBD2|TRBJ2-1|.
TGTGCCAGCCGTTCGGCCAGCGGGAGATCCAATGAGCAGTTCTTC
CASRSASGRSNEQFF
>TRBV7-2|.|TRBJ1-1|.
TGTGCCAGCAGCTTAGGGGGGGCTCCCGGGGTTCCCTCGAACACTGAAGCTTTCTTT
CASSLGGAPGVPSNTEAFF
>TRBV6-5|.|TRBJ2-7|.
TGTGCCAGCAGTTACTCGGGTCCGGGATCCTCCTACGAGCAGTACTTC
CASSYSGPGSSYEQYF
>TRBV7-9|.|TRBJ2-5|.
TGTGCCAGCAGCTCGACAGACGTCGAGACCCAGTACTTC
CASSSTDVETQYF
>TRBV19|.|TRBJ2-2|.
TGTGCCACCTCCCTTGACCAGGAAAACACCGGGGAGCTGTTTTTT
CATSLDQENTGELFF
>TRBV23-1|TRBD2|TRBJ2-1|.
TGCGCCAGCAGTCAATCGACTAGCGGGAGGACCTGCTCCTACAATGAGCAGTTCTTC
CASSQSTSGRTCSYNEQFF
>TRBV5-6|.|TRBJ1-2|once
TGTGCCAGCAGCTTGTACAGGACAGCCTCTGCCAGCTATGGCTACACCTTC
CASSLYRTASASYGYTF
>TRBV6-5|TRBD2|TRBJ2-5|.
TGTGCCAGCAGCCGACGGGTAGCGGGGCAAGAGACCCAGTACTTC
CASSRRVAGQETQYF
>TRBV4-3|TRBD2|TRBJ2-7|few
TGCGCCAGCAGCCAAGATATTGGGGTAGCGGGTCGGTACGAGCAGTACTTC
CASSQDIGVAGRYEQYF
>TRBV5-8|TRBD2|TRBJ2-1|.
TGTGCCAGCAGCTTGAGGGCGGGGGGGCCTGTTGAGCAGTTCTTC
CASSLRAGGPVEQFF
>TRBV10-3|.|TRBJ1-2|.
TGTGCCGTCCAACAGGACCCACGGGGTGGCTACACCTTC
CAVQQDPRGGYTF
>TRBV27|TRBD1|TRBJ1-2|.
TGTGCCAGCAGTTTAACACAGGGGGCTTGGGGCTACACCTTC
CASSLTQGAWGYTF
>TRBV30|.|TRBJ1-3|.
TGTGCCTGGAGGGGGAGCCCTGGAAACACCATATATTTT
CAWRGSPGNTIYF
>TRBV4-2|.|TRBJ2-7|.
TGTGCCAGCAGCCAAGAAGGGGGAGAATACGAGCAGTACTTC
CASSQEGGEYEQYF
>TRBV6-5|.|TRBJ2-7|.
TGTGCCAGCAGTTACGGGCAGGGCGTTTACGAGCAGTACTTC
CASSYGQGVYEQYF
>TRBV18|.|TRBJ2-7|.
TGTGCCAGCTCCCACTCAAACCGGACGTATTCCTACGAGCAGTACTTC
CASSHSNRTYSYEQYF
>TRBV15|.|TRBJ2-3|.
TGTGCCACCAGCAGAGAGACCGAGAAGAATGATGATACGCAGTATTTT
CATSRETEKNDDTQYF
>TRBV6-4|TRBD2|TRBJ2-1|once
TGTGCCAGCAGTGACTCGGCTAGCGGGGGTTACAATGAGCAGTTCTTC
CASSDSASGGYNEQFF
>TRBV6-2/TRBV6-3|.|TRBJ2-5|.
TGTGCCAGCAGTTACCCTGACCATGGCGGGACCCAGTACTTC
CASSYPDHGGTQYF
>TRBV30|.|TRBJ1-3|.
TGTGCCTGGAGTCCAAGGAAAGGGGAGAGCTCTGGAAACACCATATATTTT
CAWSPRKGESSGNTIYF
>TRBV18|TRBD1|TRBJ2-7|.
TGTGCCAGCTCAACGGACAGGGGGCTTGGATACGAGCAGTACTTC
CASSTDRGLGYEQYF
>TRBV6-5|TRBD1|TRBJ1-5|.
TGTGCCAGCACGGTCGGGACAGAACTTCAGCCCCAGCATTTT
CASTVGTELQPQHF
>TRBV4-1|.|TRBJ2-2|.
TGCGCCAGCAGCCAAGTTGCTCTGGGCACCGGGGAGCTGTTTTTT
CASSQVALGTGELFF
>TRBV18|TRBD1|TRBJ1-6|once
TGTGCCAGCTCACCGGGACAGGGGGCCTATTCACCCCTCCACTTT
CASSPGQGAYSPLHF
>TRBV28|.|TRBJ1-1|.
TGTGCCAGCTCCGATGTCAGGACCACTGAAGCTTTCTTT
CASSDVRTTEAFF